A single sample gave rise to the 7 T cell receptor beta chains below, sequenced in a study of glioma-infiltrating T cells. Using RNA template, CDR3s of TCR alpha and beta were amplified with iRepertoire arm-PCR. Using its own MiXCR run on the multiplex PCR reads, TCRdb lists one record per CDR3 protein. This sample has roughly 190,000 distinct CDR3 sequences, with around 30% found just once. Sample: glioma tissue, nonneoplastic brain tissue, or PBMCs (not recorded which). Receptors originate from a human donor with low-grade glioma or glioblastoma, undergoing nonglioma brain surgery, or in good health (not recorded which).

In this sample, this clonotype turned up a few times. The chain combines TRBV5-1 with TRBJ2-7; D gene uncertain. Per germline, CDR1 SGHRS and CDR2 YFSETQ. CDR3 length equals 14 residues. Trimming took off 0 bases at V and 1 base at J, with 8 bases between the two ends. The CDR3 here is CASSLVSQSYEQYF. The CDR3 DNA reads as TGCGCCAGCAGCTTGGTTTCGCAGTCCTACGAGCAGTACTTC.

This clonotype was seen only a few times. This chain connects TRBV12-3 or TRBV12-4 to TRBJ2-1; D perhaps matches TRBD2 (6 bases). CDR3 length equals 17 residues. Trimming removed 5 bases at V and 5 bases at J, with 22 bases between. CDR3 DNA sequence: TGTGCCAGCAGTCCGAATGTAGCGGTTTCTGTTAACAATGAGCAGTTCTTC. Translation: CASSPNVAVSVNNEQFF.

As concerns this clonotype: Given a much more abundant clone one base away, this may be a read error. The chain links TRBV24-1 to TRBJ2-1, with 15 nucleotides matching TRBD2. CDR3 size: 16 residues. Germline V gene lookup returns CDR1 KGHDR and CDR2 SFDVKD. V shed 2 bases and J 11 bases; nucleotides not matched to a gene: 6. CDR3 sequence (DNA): TGTGCCACCAGTGATTGGGGGACTAGCGGGAGGCACAAGCAGTTCTTC. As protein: CATSDWGTSGRHKQFF.

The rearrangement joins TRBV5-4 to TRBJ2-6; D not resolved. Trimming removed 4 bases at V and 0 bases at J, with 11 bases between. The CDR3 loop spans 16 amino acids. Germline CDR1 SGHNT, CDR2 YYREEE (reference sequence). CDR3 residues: CASSPRGPSGANVLTF. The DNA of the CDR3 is TGTGCCAGCAGCCCTAGAGGTCCCTCTGGGGCCAACGTCCTGACTTTC.

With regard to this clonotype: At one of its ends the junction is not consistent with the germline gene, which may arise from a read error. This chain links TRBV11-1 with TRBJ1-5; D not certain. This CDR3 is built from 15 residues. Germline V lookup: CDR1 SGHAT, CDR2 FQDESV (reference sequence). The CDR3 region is CGSSSDGRSSQPQHF. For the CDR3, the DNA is TGTGGCAGCAGCTCGGATGGGCGGTCCAGCCAGCCCCAGCATTTT.

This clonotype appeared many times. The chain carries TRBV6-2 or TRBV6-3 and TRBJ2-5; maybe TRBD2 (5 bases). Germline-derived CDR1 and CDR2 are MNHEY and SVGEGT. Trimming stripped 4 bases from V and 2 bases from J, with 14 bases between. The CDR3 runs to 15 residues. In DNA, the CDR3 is TGTGCCAGCAGTTCGGGGAGACGGATGCAAGAGACCCAGTACTTC. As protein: CASSSGRRMQETQYF.

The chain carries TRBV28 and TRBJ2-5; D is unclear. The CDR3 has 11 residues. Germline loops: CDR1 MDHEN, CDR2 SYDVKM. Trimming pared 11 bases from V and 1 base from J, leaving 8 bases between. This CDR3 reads CARLTQETQYF. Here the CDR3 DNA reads TGTGCCCGCCTTACCCAAGAGACCCAGTACTTC.